A selection of T cell receptor beta chains follows, all from one sample in a study of blood T cell repertoires in COVID-19. Assay used: immunoSEQ multiplex PCR; TCRdb lists only in-frame clones, some missing. The sample carries some 130,000 clones, approximately 90% recorded once. Source material: peripheral blood. The receptors here all came from a man aged 50-60 years with active or convalescent COVID-19. The CDR3 runs from the conserved cysteine through the conserved F or W. The D gene is left open where the match is weak. Clone size is shown for a subset of rows, as once, few, many or a class of expanded clone.

d_gene	v_gene	j_gene	abundance	CDR3nt	CDR3aa
TRBD1	TRBV18	TRBJ2-4	NA	TGTGCCAGCTCACCAACAGGGGGCGCTGCCAAAAACATTCAGTACTTC	CASSPTGGAAKNIQYF
TRBD2	TRBV12-5	TRBJ2-3	once	TGTGCTAGTGGTCCGGGACTAGCGGAAAACACAGATACGCAGTATTTT	CASGPGLAENTDTQYF
NA	TRBV5-1	TRBJ1-1	NA	TGCGCCAGCACCCGAGCACTAGAAGGGACTGAAGCTTTCTTT	CASTRALEGTEAFF
TRBD1	TRBV13	TRBJ1-1	NA	TGTGCCAGCAGCCCCCAACAGGGGAGAACTGAAGCTTTCTTT	CASSPQQGRTEAFF
NA	TRBV30	TRBJ1-5	NA	TGTGCCTGGCAGACCCAGGGGCCCCAGCATTTT	CAWQTQGPQHF
NA	TRBV6-6	TRBJ2-7	NA	TGTGCCAGCAGTTTTTCAAAGAGCTCCTACGAGCAGTACTTC	CASSFSKSSYEQYF
NA	TRBV9	TRBJ1-4	NA	TGTGCCAGCAGCGTAGTAGGGGGATTGGATGAAAAACTGTTTTTT	CASSVVGGLDEKLFF
NA	TRBV11-2	TRBJ1-6	NA	TGTGCCAGCAGCTTCACGGGAGGGAATGTCGTCGATTCACCCCTCCACTTT	CASSFTGGNVVDSPLHF
NA	TRBV5-1	TRBJ1-1	NA	TGCGCCAGCAGCTTGGGGTCAGTGAACACTGAAGCTTTCTTT	CASSLGSVNTEAFF
NA	TRBV5-1	TRBJ2-5	NA	TGCGCCAGCAGCTGGGACATTCAAGAGACCCAGTACTTC	CASSWDIQETQYF
NA	TRBV7-8	TRBJ1-2	NA	TGTGCCAGCAGCCCCCGGGACACCTTATTCTACACCTTC	CASSPRDTLFYTF
TRBD1	TRBV10-3	TRBJ1-2	NA	TGTGCCATCAATCCACTCCCGGACAGGGTTGTCTATGGCTACACCTTC	CAINPLPDRVVYGYTF
NA	TRBV3-1/TRBV3-2	TRBJ2-5	NA	TGTGCCAGCCGCCCCGCTAGCGTTCAAGAGACCCAGTACTTC	CASRPASVQETQYF
NA	TRBV5-4	TRBJ2-1	NA	TGTGCCAGCAGTGTCTCAGGGGATTCCTACAATGAGCAGTTCTTC	CASSVSGDSYNEQFF
TRBD2	TRBV6-2/TRBV6-3	TRBJ2-7	NA	TGTGCCAGCAGTTACCATAGGACTAGAAGTCCCGAGCAGTACTTC	CASSYHRTRSPEQYF
NA	TRBV4-3	TRBJ1-2	NA	TGCGCCAGCAGCCAGGGTCAGGGTGGCTATGGCTACACCTTC	CASSQGQGGYGYTF
TRBD1	TRBV28	TRBJ1-4	NA	TGTGCCAGCAGCCTAAAGGGACAGGGAGGGGAAAAACTGTTTTTT	CASSLKGQGGEKLFF
NA	TRBV4-3	TRBJ2-1	NA	TGCGCCAGCAGCCAAGATATAGGTGAACAGGGTTACAATGAGCAGTTCTTC	CASSQDIGEQGYNEQFF
TRBD1	TRBV6-6	TRBJ2-5	NA	TGTGCCAGCAGTTACCGTCAGGGGGCTTATGAGACCCAGTACTTC	CASSYRQGAYETQYF
TRBD1	TRBV11-3	TRBJ2-7	once	TGTGCCAGCAGCCTCGGGACAGGGCACTACGAGCAGTACTTC	CASSLGTGHYEQYF
NA	TRBV2	TRBJ2-1	NA	TGTGCCAGCAGTGGACAGTCCTACAATGAGCAGTTCTTC	CASSGQSYNEQFF
TRBD1	TRBV7-9	TRBJ1-3	NA	TGTGCCAGCAGCCCTCCGGGACAGAGCTCTGGAAACACCATATATTTT	CASSPPGQSSGNTIYF
TRBD2	TRBV28	TRBJ2-2	NA	TGTGCCAGCAGTTCCCCGTTCGGGAGGGAGGAGCTGTTTTTT	CASSSPFGREELFF
NA	TRBV5-5	TRBJ1-2	NA	TGTGCCAGCAGCTTGGCGCCCTCTACGCCGCACTATGGCTACACCTTC	CASSLAPSTPHYGYTF
TRBD1	TRBV5-1	TRBJ1-4	NA	TGCGCCAGCAGCTGGCAGGGGGCTGGTGAAAAACTGTTTTTT	CASSWQGAGEKLFF
TRBD2	TRBV9	TRBJ2-1	NA	TGTGCCAGCAGCGTAGATATAGCGGGGACCTACAATGAGCAGTTCTTC	CASSVDIAGTYNEQFF
NA	TRBV7-2	TRBJ2-5	NA	TGTGCCAGCAGCGCCCAGACAGGAAACCAAGAGACCCAGTACTTC	CASSAQTGNQETQYF
NA	TRBV20-1	TRBJ2-5	NA	TGCAGTGCTAGTATGGACACGTCTTCCCGGATAGAGACCCAGTACTTC	CSASMDTSSRIETQYF
NA	TRBV2	TRBJ1-6	NA	TGTGCCAGCAGTGAAGTACGGGGTAATAATTCACCCCTCCACTTT	CASSEVRGNNSPLHF
TRBD1	TRBV19	TRBJ1-2	once	TGTGCCAGTAGTACCCGGACAGGGCATGGCTACACCTTC	CASSTRTGHGYTF
NA	TRBV7-9	TRBJ1-1	few	TGTGCCAGCACCGACCGTGGACTGTACACTGAAGCTTTCTTT	CASTDRGLYTEAFF
NA	TRBV18	TRBJ1-1	NA	TGTGCCACCCGGTTTGAGATGAACACTGAAGCTTTCTTT	CATRFEMNTEAFF
NA	TRBV5-1	TRBJ1-6	NA	TGCGCCAGCAGCTTGGGCGAGGGCTTGGTGAATTCACCCCTCCACTTT	CASSLGEGLVNSPLHF
NA	TRBV15	TRBJ2-3	NA	TGTGCCACCAGCACCACCTACGATACGCAGTATTTT	CATSTTYDTQYF
TRBD1	TRBV3-1/TRBV3-2	TRBJ1-1	NA	TGTGCCAGCAGCCAAGAGGACAGGGGCGGCACTGAAGCTTTCTTT	CASSQEDRGGTEAFF
NA	TRBV5-1	TRBJ1-5	NA	TGCGCCAGCAGCTTGGAAGGAGGCGTCTCACAGCCCCAGCATTTT	CASSLEGGVSQPQHF
NA	TRBV2	TRBJ1-4	NA	TGTGCCAGCAGTGTATCAGGGTTTAATGAAAAACTGTTTTTT	CASSVSGFNEKLFF
NA	TRBV19	TRBJ1-5	once	TGTGCCAGTAGTCCAGCGGGCGGGGGCATTCAGCCCCAGCATTTT	CASSPAGGGIQPQHF
TRBD2	TRBV3-1/TRBV3-2	TRBJ2-1	NA	TGTGCCAGCAGCCAGGAACGGACTAGGGAGTCGACTGAGCAGTTCTTC	CASSQERTRESTEQFF
TRBD2	TRBV6-1	TRBJ2-7	few	TGTGCCAGCAGTGAAGCGTGGGAGGGTTCCTACGAGCAGTACTTC	CASSEAWEGSYEQYF
NA	TRBV6-5	TRBJ2-5	NA	TGTGCCAGCAGTCCTCTTAACGGGTGGGAGACCCAGTACTTC	CASSPLNGWETQYF
NA	TRBV28	TRBJ1-5	NA	TGTGCCAGCGAGAATAGCAATCAGCCCCAGCATTTT	CASENSNQPQHF
TRBD2	TRBV4-2	TRBJ2-1	NA	TGTGCCAGCAGCTTAACTAGCGGGAGTAACGAGCAGTTCTTC	CASSLTSGSNEQFF
NA	TRBV7-9	TRBJ2-3	NA	TGTGCCAGCAGCTCGGACAGTCCCCAATGGGCAGATACGCAGTATTTT	CASSSDSPQWADTQYF
NA	TRBV20-1	TRBJ1-3	NA	TGCAGTACTGGTCCTAGGACAGTGCATTTT	CSTGPRTVHF
NA	TRBV3-1/TRBV3-2	TRBJ1-2	NA	TGTGCCAGCAGCCAAGACAGGTCGTCCGGCTACACCTTC	CASSQDRSSGYTF
NA	TRBV5-1	TRBJ2-3	few	TGCGCCAGCAGCTTGGCTGGGGAGGCAGATACGCAGTATTTT	CASSLAGEADTQYF
TRBD1	TRBV29-1	TRBJ2-4	NA	TGCAGCGTTCTTCGGACAGGGGAAAACATTCAGTACTTC	CSVLRTGENIQYF
NA	TRBV29-1	TRBJ1-1	NA	TGCAGCGTTGTTGTCAGGACTCCGAACACTGAAGCTTTCTTT	CSVVVRTPNTEAFF